Listed below are T cell receptor beta chains from one sample, sequenced in a study of shared clonotypes between healthy human individuals. Method: immunoSEQ multiplex PCR; TCRdb's copy keeps in-frame clones and lacks some. Of under 600,000 clones in the sample, around 80% are singletons; the top ten hold more than 10%. The sample was PBMCs. These receptors were collected from a woman in her thirties or forties in good health. Some clones in this sample may be carry-over from other donors' samples. Both conserved end residues are part of each CDR3. The order of the fields is D gene, clone size, J gene, V gene, CDR3 DNA, CDR3 protein. A D gene is named only where the DNA matches it firmly. Rows may omit the clone size; those that give it use once, few, many or a size class.

TRBD2 - TRBJ2-7 TRBV29-1 TGCAGCGTGGGACGGGAGGGGAGGGAGCAGTACTTC CSVGREGREQYF
- - TRBJ1-6 TRBV30 TGTGCCTGGGCCGCGGGGGCGAATTCACCCCTCCACTTT CAWAAGANSPLHF
TRBD1 - TRBJ2-7 TRBV6-1 TGTGCCAGCAGTTCTCGCGCGGGACAGGGGTACGAGCAGTACTTC CASSSRAGQGYEQYF
TRBD1 - TRBJ1-6 TRBV30 TGTGCCTGGGACAGGGAGGGATCACCCCTCCACTTT CAWDREGSPLHF
- - TRBJ2-1 TRBV29-1 TGCAGCGTGGACCCTCAGGGGAGGGGTACAATTGAGCAGTTCTTC CSVDPQGRGTIEQFF
- - TRBJ2-5 TRBV18 TGTGCCAGCTCACCAAACCCCCAAGAGACCCAGCACTTC CASSPNPQETQHF
TRBD1 - TRBJ1-2 TRBV4-1 TGCGCCAGCAGACGACCCCCGGGACAGTCTGGAGGCTACACCTTC CASRRPPGQSGGYTF
- - TRBJ2-7 TRBV7-2 TGTGCCAGCAGCCAAGTGAGGGTGCAGTACTTC CASSQVRVQYF
TRBD1 - TRBJ2-6 TRBV30 TGTGCCTGGGACAGGGTAACTGGGGCCAACGTCCTGACTTTC CAWDRVTGANVLTF
TRBD2 - TRBJ2-7 TRBV5-1 TGCGCCAGCAGCCCAGGGACTAGCGGGGTTAAATACGAGCAGTACTTC CASSPGTSGVKYEQYF
- - TRBJ1-4 TRBV18 TGTGCCAGCTCACCGGGTGCAACTAATGAAAAACTGTTTTTT CASSPGATNEKLFF
TRBD1 - TRBJ1-5 TRBV4-3 TGCGCCAGCAGCCCAGATGAGGGACAGGGGTACCAGCCCCAGCATTTT CASSPDEGQGYQPQHF
- few TRBJ2-5 TRBV4-2 TGTGCCAGCAGCCAAGGTACCAGAAAAGAGACCCAGTACTTC CASSQGTRKETQYF
- - TRBJ2-2 TRBV6-5 TGTGCCAGCTCATCCGAGCCAGACACCCCCGGGGAGCTGTTTTTT CASSSEPDTPGELFF
- - TRBJ2-1 TRBV7-2 TGTGCCAGCAGCCTAAACCGGTATGAGCAGTTCTTC CASSLNRYEQFF
- - TRBJ2-2 TRBV7-8 TGTGCCAGCAGCTTCGGTTCCTTGTACACCGGGGAGATGTTTTTT CASSFGSLYTGEMFF
TRBD2 - TRBJ2-7 TRBV6-1 TGTGCCAGCAGGAAGACTAGCGGATCTTACTACGAGCAGTACTTC CASRKTSGSYYEQYF
- - TRBJ2-7 TRBV4-1 TGCGCCAGCAGCCGCGTTGGGACTGGCGAGCAGTACTTC CASSRVGTGEQYF
TRBD2 - TRBJ2-5 TRBV19 TGTGCCAGCAGGGTCTTAGCGGGAGTATGGGAGACCCAGTACTTC CASRVLAGVWETQYF
- - TRBJ2-7 TRBV30 TGTGCCTGGTGTGTGGGTGCCGAGCAGTACTTC CAWCVGAEQYF
- - TRBJ2-1 TRBV11-1 TGTGCCAGCAGCTTGCAGGTTCCTCACAATGAGCAGTTCTTC CASSLQVPHNEQFF
TRBD2 - TRBJ2-1 TRBV9 TGTGCCAGCAGCGTAGCATCCGGGGGGGATGAGCAGTTCTTC CASSVASGGDEQFF